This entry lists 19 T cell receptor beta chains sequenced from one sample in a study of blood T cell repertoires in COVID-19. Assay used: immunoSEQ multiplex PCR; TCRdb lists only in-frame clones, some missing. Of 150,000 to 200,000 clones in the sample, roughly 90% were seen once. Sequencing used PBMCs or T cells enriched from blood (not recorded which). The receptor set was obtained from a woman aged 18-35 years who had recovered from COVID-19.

The chain's CDR3 is CASSYATAQETQYF. The CDR3 nucleotides read TGTGCCAGCAGTTATGCGACAGCCCAAGAGACCCAGTACTTC. V gene TRBV6-5 combines with J gene TRBJ2-5; tentative D call: TRBD1 (5 bases). Between the trimmed V and J ends, which lost 3 bases and 1 base, there was a span of 9 bases. The germline V gene has CDR1 MNHEY and CDR2 SVGAGI. The CDR3 loop spans 14 amino acids.

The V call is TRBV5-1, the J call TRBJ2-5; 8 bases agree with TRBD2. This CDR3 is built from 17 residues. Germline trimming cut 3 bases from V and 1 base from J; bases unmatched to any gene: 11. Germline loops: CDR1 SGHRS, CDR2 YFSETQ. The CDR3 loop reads CASSWRRRGALQETQYF. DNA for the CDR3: TGCGCCAGCAGCTGGAGGCGGCGGGGGGCTCTCCAAGAGACCCAGTACTTC.

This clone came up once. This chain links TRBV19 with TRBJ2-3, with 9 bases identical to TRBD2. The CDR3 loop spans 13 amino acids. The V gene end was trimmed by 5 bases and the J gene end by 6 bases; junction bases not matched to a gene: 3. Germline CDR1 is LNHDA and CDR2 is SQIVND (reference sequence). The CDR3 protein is CASSAGGRDTQYF. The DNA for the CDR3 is TGTGCCAGTAGTGCGGGGGGGCGGGATACGCAGTATTTT.

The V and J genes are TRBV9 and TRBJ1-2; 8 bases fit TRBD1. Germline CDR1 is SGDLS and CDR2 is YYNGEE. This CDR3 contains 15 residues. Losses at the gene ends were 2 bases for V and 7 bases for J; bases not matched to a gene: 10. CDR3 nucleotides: TGTGCCAGCAGCGTCACGGACAGGGTAAATGGTGGCTACACCTTC. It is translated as CASSVTDRVNGGYTF. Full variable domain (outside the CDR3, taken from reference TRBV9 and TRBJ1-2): DSGVTQTPKHLITATGQRVTLRCSPRSGDLSVYWYQQSLDQGLQFLIQYYNGEERAKGNILERFSAQQFPDLHSELNLSSLELGDSALYFCASSVTDRVNGGYTFGSGTRLTVV.

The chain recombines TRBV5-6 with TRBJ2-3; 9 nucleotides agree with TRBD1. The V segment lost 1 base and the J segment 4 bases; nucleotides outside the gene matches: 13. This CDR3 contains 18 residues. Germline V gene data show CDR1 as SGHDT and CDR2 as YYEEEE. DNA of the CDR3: TGTGCCAGCAGCTTGAGGGACCTCGGGACAGGGCTGGCAGATACGCAGTATTTT. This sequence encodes CASSLRDLGTGLADTQYF.

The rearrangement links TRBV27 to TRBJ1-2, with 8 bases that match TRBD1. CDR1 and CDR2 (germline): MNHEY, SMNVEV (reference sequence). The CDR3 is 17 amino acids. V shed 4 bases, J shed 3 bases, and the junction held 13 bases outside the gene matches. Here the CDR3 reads CASSSTPGQGRHYGYTF. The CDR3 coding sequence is TGTGCCAGCAGTTCCACCCCCGGACAGGGAAGGCACTATGGCTACACCTTC.

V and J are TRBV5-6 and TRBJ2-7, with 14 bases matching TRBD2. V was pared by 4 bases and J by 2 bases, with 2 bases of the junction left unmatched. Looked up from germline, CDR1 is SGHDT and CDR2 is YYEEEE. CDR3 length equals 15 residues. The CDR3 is CASSGLAGGTYEQYF. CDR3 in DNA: TGTGCCAGCAGCGGACTAGCGGGGGGCACCTACGAGCAGTACTTC.

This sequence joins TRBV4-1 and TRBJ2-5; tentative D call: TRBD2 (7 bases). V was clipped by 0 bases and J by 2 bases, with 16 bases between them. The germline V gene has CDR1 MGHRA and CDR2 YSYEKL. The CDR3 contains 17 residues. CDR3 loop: CASSQDRGAGVQETQYF. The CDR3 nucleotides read TGCGCCAGCAGCCAAGATCGGGGGGCAGGGGTTCAAGAGACCCAGTACTTC.

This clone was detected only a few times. This CDR3 reads CASSPGTGLETQYF. In DNA form, the CDR3 reads TGCGCCAGCAGTCCCGGGACAGGGTTGGAGACCCAGTACTTC. This sequence joins TRBV5-1 and TRBJ2-5; TRBD1 agrees at 9 bases. The length of the CDR3 is 14 residues. Germline V gene sequence: CDR1 SGHRS, CDR2 YFSETQ. Trimming cost V 5 bases and J 5 bases; bases outside gene matches: 7.

This chain's CDR3 is CASSFSRHFSGPSSGNTIYF. In nucleotides, the CDR3 is TGTGCCAGCAGCTTTTCCCGGCATTTTTCAGGGCCTTCCTCTGGAAACACCATATATTTT. The rearrangement uses TRBV12-1 and TRBJ1-3; the D call TRBD1 from the table was never checked on the DNA. TRBV12-1 is listed as a pseudogene. The CDR3 is 20 residues long.

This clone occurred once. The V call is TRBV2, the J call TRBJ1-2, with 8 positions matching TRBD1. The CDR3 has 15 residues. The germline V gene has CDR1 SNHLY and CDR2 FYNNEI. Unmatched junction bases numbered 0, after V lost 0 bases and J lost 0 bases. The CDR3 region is CASSEAGQANYGYTF. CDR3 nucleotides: TGTGCCAGCAGTGAAGCGGGACAGGCTAACTATGGCTACACCTTC.

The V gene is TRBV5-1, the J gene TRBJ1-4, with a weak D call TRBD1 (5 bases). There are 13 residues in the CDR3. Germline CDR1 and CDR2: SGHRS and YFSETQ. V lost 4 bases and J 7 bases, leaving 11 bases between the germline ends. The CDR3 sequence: CASSEGRSEKLFF. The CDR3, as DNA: TGCGCCAGCAGCGAGGGGAGGAGTGAAAAACTGTTTTTT.

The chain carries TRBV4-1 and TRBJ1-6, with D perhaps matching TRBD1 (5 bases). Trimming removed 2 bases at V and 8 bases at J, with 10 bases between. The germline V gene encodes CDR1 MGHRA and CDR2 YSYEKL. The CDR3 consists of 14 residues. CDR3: CASSQPSGDSPLHF. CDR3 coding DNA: TGCGCCAGCAGCCAACCCTCGGGGGATTCACCCCTCCACTTT.

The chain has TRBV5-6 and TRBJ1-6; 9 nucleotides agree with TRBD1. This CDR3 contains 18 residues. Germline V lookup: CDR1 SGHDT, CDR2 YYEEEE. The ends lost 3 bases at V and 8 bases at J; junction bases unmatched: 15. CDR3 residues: CASSSGQGRSLGDSPLHF. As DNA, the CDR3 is TGTGCCAGCAGCTCTGGACAGGGGCGAAGTCTGGGGGATTCACCCCTCCACTTT.

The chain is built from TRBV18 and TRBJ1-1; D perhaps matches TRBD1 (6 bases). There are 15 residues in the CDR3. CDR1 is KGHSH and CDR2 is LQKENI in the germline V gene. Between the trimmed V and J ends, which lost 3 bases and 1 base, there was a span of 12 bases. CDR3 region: CASSPVQGENTEAFF. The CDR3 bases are TGTGCCAGCTCACCCGTACAGGGAGAGAACACTGAAGCTTTCTTT.

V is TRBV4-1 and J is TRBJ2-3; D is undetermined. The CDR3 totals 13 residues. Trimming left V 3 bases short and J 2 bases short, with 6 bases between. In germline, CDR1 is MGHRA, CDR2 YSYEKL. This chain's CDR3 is CASSHLDTDTQYF. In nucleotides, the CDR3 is TGCGCCAGCAGCCACCTAGACACAGATACGCAGTATTTT.

The CDR3 DNA reads TGTGCCAGCAGCCAGAAGGGGGTCAGGAATGAGCAGTTCTTC. Translating it yields CASSQKGVRNEQFF. The chain combines TRBV3-1 (or the pseudogene TRBV3-2) with TRBJ2-1; D is possibly TRBD1 (6 bases). The V end lost 3 bases, the J end lost 7 bases, and 13 bases lay between the germline ends. This CDR3 comprises 14 residues. Germline CDR1 is LGHDT and CDR2 is YNNKEL (reference sequence).

In DNA form, the CDR3 reads TGTGCCAGCAGCTTTCGGGCTGGAAACACCATATATTTT. It is translated as CASSFRAGNTIYF. The chain uses TRBV5-4 and TRBJ1-3; no definite D call. The CDR3 is 13 amino acids. Trimming took off 2 bases at V and 2 bases at J, with 5 bases between the two ends. Germline values: CDR1 SGHNT, CDR2 YYREEE (reference sequence).

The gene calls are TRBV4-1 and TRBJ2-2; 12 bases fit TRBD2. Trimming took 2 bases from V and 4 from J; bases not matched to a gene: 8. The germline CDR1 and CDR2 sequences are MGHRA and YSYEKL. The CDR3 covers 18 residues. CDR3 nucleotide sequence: TGCGCCAGCAGCCAAACACTAGCGGGGGGTCCCTTCACCGGGGAGCTGTTTTTT. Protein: CASSQTLAGGPFTGELFF.